The next 17 T cell receptor beta chains were all read from a single sample in a study of read filtering for tumor transcriptome and immune sequencing. This library used about 360 ng RNA and molecular barcoded adaptors spanning alpha/delta and beta/gamma chains. TCRdb redid the calling of the reads with MiXCR, one entry per CDR3 protein. The sample gives fewer than 150,000 distinct CDR3 sequences, roughly 13% of which show up once; about 11% is in the top ten. Material: a population of CD138-negative cells sorted from bone marrow. The receptors originated from a donor aged 40 or over with multiple myeloma.

This clonotype was recorded at least ten times. The junction shows a germline mismatch at one end, possibly a read error. The CDR3 DNA reads TGTGCCAGCAGTGAAGCCCGAGGCAGCGGTTCCTACAATGGGCAGTTCTTC. Translated: CASSEARGSGSYNGQFF. V and J are TRBV2 and TRBJ2-1; possible D gene TRBD2, 5 bases. This CDR3 has 17 amino acids. Per germline, CDR1 SNHLY and CDR2 FYNNEI.

There are many counts of this clonotype. The chain couples TRBV6-1 to TRBJ1-5, with 8 bases aligning to TRBD1. This CDR3 has 15 residues. Unmatched junction bases numbered 3, after V lost 0 bases and J lost 5 bases. From germline, CDR1 is MNHNS and CDR2 SASEGT. The CDR3 DNA follows: TGTGCCAGCAGTGAAGCAGGGACAGGTGATCAGCCCCAGCATTTT. It specifies CASSEAGTGDQPQHF.

In its sample, this clonotype was seen many times. The genes are TRBV19 and TRBJ2-3, with D possibly matching TRBD2 (5 bases). Germline V gene data show CDR1 as LNHDA and CDR2 as SQIVND (reference sequence). The V end was cut by 5 bases, the J end by 6 bases, with 12 bases between. The CDR3 loop spans 13 amino acids. In nucleotides, the CDR3 is TGTGCCAGTAGTTCCGGGGATGGTGATACGCAGTATTTT. Translating gives CASSSGDGDTQYF.

This chain connects TRBV7-9 to TRBJ2-3; D ambiguous. The germline V gene has CDR1 SEHNR and CDR2 FQNEAQ (reference sequence). The V end lost 2 bases, the J end lost 4 bases, and 4 bases lay between the germline ends. The CDR3 runs to 12 residues. The CDR3 here is CASSLLSDTQYF. The DNA of the CDR3 is TGTGCCAGCAGCTTACTGTCAGATACGCAGTATTTT.

This clonotype occurred many times. V gene TRBV6-1 combines with J gene TRBJ1-2; TRBD1 is a possible D gene (5 bases). Between the trimmed V and J ends, which lost 11 bases and 5 bases, there was a span of 15 bases. The CDR3 length is 12 residues. CDR1 MNHNS and CDR2 SASEGT come from the germline V gene. CDR3 in DNA: TGTGCCTGCCGTAGCGGACAATATGGCTACACCTTC. As protein: CACRSGQYGYTF.

This clonotype was found a few times. DNA for the CDR3: TGTGCCAGCAGGCCTAGCGGGAGGTCAGATACGCAGTATTTT. This translates into CASRPSGRSDTQYF. The J gene is TRBJ2-3, the V gene TRBV27; 11 bases are shared with TRBD2. The CDR3 has 14 residues. Germline V CDR1 and CDR2: MNHEY, SMNVEV (reference sequence). Germline trimming cut 6 bases from V and 4 bases from J; bases unmatched to any gene: 3.

This clonotype was found many times. The gene calls are TRBV6-4 and TRBJ2-3, with 7 positions matching TRBD1. The V gene end was trimmed by 6 bases and the J gene end by 4 bases; junction bases not matched to a gene: 7. The V gene's germline CDR1 is MRHNA and CDR2 SNTAGT. This CDR3 region has 14 residues. The CDR3 DNA follows: TGTGCCAGCAGCCTCGGACAGGATGCAGATACGCAGTATTTT. Its translation: CASSLGQDADTQYF.

This clonotype has more than one count but fewer than ten. The genes are TRBV29-1 and TRBJ2-3, with D possibly TRBD2 on 5 matching bases. V was shortened by 4 bases and J by 0 bases, with 11 bases between the two germline ends. This CDR3 comprises 14 residues. Germline values: CDR1 SQVTM, CDR2 ANQGSEA. The CDR3 spells CSVGRGSSTDTQYF. CDR3 nucleotides: TGCAGCGTTGGTCGCGGGTCCAGCACAGATACGCAGTATTTT.

There are many counts of this clonotype. The rearrangement links TRBV3-1 to TRBJ2-3; D possibly corresponds to TRBD1 (5 bases). Germline V gene data show CDR1 as LGHDT and CDR2 as YNNKEL (reference sequence). The CDR3 contains 15 residues. V gave up 1 base and J gave up 3 bases, with 11 bases separating them. CDR3 in DNA: TGTGCCAGCAGCCAAGTGTCTCAGGGAACAGATACGCAGTATTTT. It is translated as CASSQVSQGTDTQYF.

With regard to this clonotype: A much larger clone differs by one base, so this may be a read error. Lacking the conserved final phenylalanine or tryptophan, this CDR3 likely reflects a read error. Because the CDR3's place on the DNA is in doubt, the DNA is left out and the CDR3 is given as listed by TCRdb. The chain uses TRBV6-1 and TRBJ1-5. From its first to its last residue, the CDR3 has 14 amino acids. Germline CDR1 reads MNHNS; CDR2 reads SASEGT. The CDR3: CASSEEWGNQPQRL.

This clonotype occurred many times. V is TRBV6-1 and J is TRBJ1-5, with D tentatively TRBD1 (5 bases). The length of the CDR3 is 15 residues. V shed 6 bases and J shed 2 bases, with 14 bases lying between them. Germline CDR1 reads MNHNS; CDR2 reads SASEGT. In DNA, the CDR3 is TGTGCCAGCAGGGGTACGGGGGGAGGCAATCAGCCCCAGCATTTT. Encoded protein: CASRGTGGGNQPQHF.

The chain employs TRBV10-3 and TRBJ1-5; D uncertain. V lost 3 bases and J lost 0, with 6 bases in between. The germline V gene encodes CDR1 ENHRY and CDR2 SYGVKD. The CDR3 extends over 14 amino acids. The CDR3 spells CAISEKISNQPQHF. The CDR3 DNA reads TGTGCCATCAGTGAAAAGATTAGCAATCAGCCCCAGCATTTT.

In its sample, this clonotype was seen many times. The genes are TRBV2 and TRBJ2-1, with 7 bases matching TRBD2. The V and J ends lost 8 bases and 0 bases, in that order; junction bases with no gene match: 7. The CDR3 is 15 amino acids. Germline CDR1 is SNHLY and CDR2 is FYNNEI. The CDR3 sequence: CASQRDPDSYNEQFF. In DNA form, the CDR3 reads TGTGCCAGCCAGCGGGATCCTGACTCCTACAATGAGCAGTTCTTC.

In its sample, this clonotype was seen many times. V and J are TRBV19 and TRBJ2-1; 7 bases line up with TRBD1. The CDR3 has 15 amino acids. Looked up from germline, CDR1 is LNHDA and CDR2 is SQIVND (reference sequence). Trimming cost V 6 bases and J 7 bases; bases outside gene matches: 12. This CDR3 reads CASSIQGQQGNEQFF. The CDR3 bases are TGTGCCAGTAGCATTCAAGGCCAACAGGGGAATGAGCAGTTCTTC.

Comment on this clonotype: A much larger clonotype is one base distant, so this may be a read error. For the CDR3, the DNA is TGCGCCAGCAACCAAGTCCCGGGACAGGGGGCCCGGTCACCCCTCCACTTT. Translating gives CASNQVPGQGARSPLHF. The chain couples TRBV4-1 to TRBJ1-6, with TRBD1 identical over 12 bases. The CDR3 is 17 residues long. Germline V lookup: CDR1 MGHRA, CDR2 YSYEKL.

This clonotype was found many times. This chain connects TRBV6-5 to TRBJ1-4, with D unclear. Germline lookup yields CDR1 MNHEY and CDR2 SVGAGI. Between the trimmed V and J ends, which lost 4 bases and 7 bases, there was a span of 16 bases. CDR3 length: 15 amino acids. The CDR3 loop is CASSLGRANGEKLFF. The CDR3 DNA reads TGTGCCAGCAGTTTGGGGAGGGCGAACGGTGAAAAACTGTTTTTT.

The chain is built from TRBV4-2 and TRBJ2-3; D remains ambiguous. CDR3 length equals 17 residues. CDR1 and CDR2 (germline): LGHNA, YNFKEQ. V lost 0 bases to trimming and J lost 1 base, with 14 bases between them. CDR3 nucleotide sequence: TGTGCCAGCAGCCAAGATGAGGTCCGCTTAGGCACAGATACGCAGTATTTT. This gives the protein CASSQDEVRLGTDTQYF.